This T cell receptor beta chain was sequenced for a study of preoperative IRX-2 immunotherapy in early breast cancer. The CDR3 has 14 amino acids. Germline CDR1 is KGHSH and CDR2 is LQKENI. On this clone itself: One junction end does not reproduce the germline sequence, and a read error may be involved.

Treatment denoted: preoperative locoregional IRX-2 cytokine immunotherapy. This phase Ib study tested locoregional IRX-2 cytokine immunotherapy given before surgery. Generated by immunoSEQ multiplex PCR, the TCRdb table keeps only in-frame clones and is missing some. This table holds approximately 100,000 clones, just over 85% found once. The receptor comes from a human donor with breast cancer. The J gene is TRBJ2-3, the V gene TRBV18; D uncertain. Here the sequenced sample was tumor tissue, taken after IRX-2 immunotherapy. The CDR3 is CVSSPPSRADTQYF. Written as DNA, the CDR3 is TGTGTCAGCTCACCGCCTAGTAGGGCAGATACGCAGTATTTT. The full variable domain, its missing parts supplied by reference TRBV18 and TRBJ2-3, is NAGVMQNPRHLVRRRGQEARLRCSPMKGHSHVYWYRQLPEEGLKFMVYLQKENIIDESGMPKERFSAEFPKEGPSILRIQQVVRGDSAAYFCVSSPPSRADTQYFGPGTRLTVL.